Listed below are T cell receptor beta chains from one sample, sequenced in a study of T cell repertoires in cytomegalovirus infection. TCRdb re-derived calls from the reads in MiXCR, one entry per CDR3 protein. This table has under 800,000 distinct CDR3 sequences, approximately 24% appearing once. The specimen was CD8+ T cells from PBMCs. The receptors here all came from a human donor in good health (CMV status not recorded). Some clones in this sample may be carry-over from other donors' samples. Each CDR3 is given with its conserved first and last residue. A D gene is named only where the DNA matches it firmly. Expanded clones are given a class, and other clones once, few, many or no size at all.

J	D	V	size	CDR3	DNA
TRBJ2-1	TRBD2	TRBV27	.	CASSSRTSGGGEQFF	TGTGCCAGCAGTTCACGGACTAGCGGGGGAGGGGAGCAGTTCTTC
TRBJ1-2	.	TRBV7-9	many	CASRRPRSNDYGYTF	TGTGCCAGCAGACGGCCGCGGAGTAATGACTATGGCTACACCTTC
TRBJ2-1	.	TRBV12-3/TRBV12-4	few	CATQGIWSDEQFF	TGTGCCACCCAGGGGATTTGGAGCGATGAGCAGTTCTTC
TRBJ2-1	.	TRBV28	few	CASSPSPWTEDYNEQFF	TGTGCCAGCAGTCCTTCCCCGTGGACAGAAGACTACAATGAGCAGTTCTTC
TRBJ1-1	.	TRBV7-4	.	CASSDGRVGAFF	TGTGCCAGCAGCGATGGGAGAGTAGGAGCTTTCTTT
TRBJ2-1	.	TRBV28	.	CASSLGPGTAGFF	TGTGCCAGCAGTTTAGGCCCCGGGACAGCGGGGTTCTTC
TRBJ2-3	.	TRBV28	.	CASNLGRGGTDTQYF	TGTGCCAGCAATCTTGGGCGGGGAGGCACAGATACGCAGTATTTT
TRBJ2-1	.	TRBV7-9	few	CASSLGALRNYNEQFF	TGTGCCAGCAGCTTAGGGGCCTTGAGGAACTACAATGAGCAGTTCTTC
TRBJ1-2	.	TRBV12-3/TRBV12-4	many	CASSLTENYGYTF	TGTGCCAGCAGCTTGACAGAGAACTATGGCTACACCTTC
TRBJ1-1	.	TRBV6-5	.	CASSYVQSNTEAFF	TGTGCCAGCAGTTACGTACAGTCGAACACTGAAGCTTTCTTT
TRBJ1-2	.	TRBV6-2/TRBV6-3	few	CASSYSGSLYGYTF	TGTGCCAGCAGTTACTCGGGTTCGCTCTATGGCTACACCTTC
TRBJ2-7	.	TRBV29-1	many	CSVFAGSYEQYF	TGCAGCGTTTTTGCAGGGTCCTACGAGCAGTACTTC
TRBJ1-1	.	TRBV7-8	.	CASSLRRRGANTEAFF	TGTGCCAGCAGCTTACGACGGCGGGGGGCGAACACTGAAGCTTTCTTT
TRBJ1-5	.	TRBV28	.	CASTFRSKDGLFNQPQHF	TGTGCCAGCACCTTCCGTTCGAAGGACGGACTCTTCAATCAGCCCCAGCATTTT
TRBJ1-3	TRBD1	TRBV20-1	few	CSARPGQGGGNTIYF	TGCAGTGCTAGACCGGGACAGGGGGGAGGAAACACCATATATTTT
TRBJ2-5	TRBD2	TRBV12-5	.	CASGLAGGQETQYF	TGTGCTAGTGGTCTAGCGGGGGGCCAAGAGACCCAGTACTTC
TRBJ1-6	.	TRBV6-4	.	CASSKGGSYNSPLHF	TGTGCCAGCAGCAAAGGGGGCTCCTATAATTCACCCCTCCACTTT
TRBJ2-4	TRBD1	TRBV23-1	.	CASSQFLGGSCQNIQYF	TGCGCCAGCAGTCAATTCCTAGGGGGCTCTTGCCAAAACATTCAGTACTTC
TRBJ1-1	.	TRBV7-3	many	CASSSLLNTEAFF	TGTGCCAGCAGCTCGTTATTGAACACTGAAGCTTTCTTT
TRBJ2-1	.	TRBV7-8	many	CASSLKQGYNEQFF	TGTGCCAGCAGCCTCAAACAGGGTTACAATGAGCAGTTCTTC
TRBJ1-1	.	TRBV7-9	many	CASSLSAIGNTEAFF	TGTGCCAGCAGCTTATCTGCAATAGGGAACACTGAAGCTTTCTTT
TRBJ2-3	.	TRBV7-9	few	CASSSRLGVTDTQYF	TGTGCCAGCAGCTCCCGACTAGGGGTTACAGATACGCAGTATTTT
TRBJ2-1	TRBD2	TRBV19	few	CASSIFGEGSNEQFF	TGTGCCAGTAGTATCTTTGGGGAGGGGTCCAATGAGCAGTTCTTC
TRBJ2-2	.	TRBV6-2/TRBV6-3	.	CASSASNTGELFF	TGTGCCAGCAGTGCAAGTAACACCGGGGAGCTGTTTTTT
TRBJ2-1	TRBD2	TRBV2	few	CASPLLAGDYNEQFF	TGTGCCAGCCCCCTTCTAGCGGGGGACTACAATGAGCAGTTCTTC
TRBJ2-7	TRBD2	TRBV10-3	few	CAPLGLAVPGVRDEQYF	TGTGCCCCCCTAGGACTAGCGGTTCCCGGGGTGCGGGACGAGCAGTACTTC
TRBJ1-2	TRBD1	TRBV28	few	CASSLGPRDRDNYGYTF	TGTGCCAGCAGCTTAGGGCCGAGGGACAGGGATAACTATGGCTACACCTTC
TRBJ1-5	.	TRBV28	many	CASSLLSATDSNQPQHF	TGTGCCAGCAGTCTACTTTCTGCGACAGATAGCAATCAGCCCCAGCATTTT
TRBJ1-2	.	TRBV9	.	CASSGTGTPNYGYTF	TGTGCCAGCAGCGGCACCGGGACGCCTAACTATGGCTACACCTTC
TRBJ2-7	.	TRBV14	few	CASSRLGTYEQYF	TGTGCCAGCAGCCGGCTCGGCACCTACGAGCAGTACTTC